This TCR beta chain derives from a study of Graves' ophthalmopathy and Graves' hyperthyroidism. Points from the study as a whole: Blood repertoires reportedly contained most expanded thyroid clonotypes above 0.001 frequency. Between ophthalmopathy and stable hyperthyroidism, a 13-signature model drew a separation with about 85% sensitivity and 75% to 82% specificity.

As for this clonotype: The antigen is undetermined.

Amplification of the TCR beta CDR3 regions used RNA transcripts (as template). HTBI-primed first-round RT-PCR preceded second-round multiplex PCR. TCRdb reprocessed the multiplex PCR reads via MiXCR and lists one record per CDR3 protein. In the table there are approximately 1.2 million distinct CDR3 sequences, about 38% of which are singletons. The study recruited hyperthyroidism patients aged 18 to 65 who were newly diagnosed, under 2 months' duration. Other autoimmune disease, uncontrolled infection, pregnancy and lactation led to exclusion. The CDR3 is made up of 14 amino acids. V shed 7 bases, J shed 6 bases, and the junction held 11 bases outside the gene matches. The germline gives CDR1 SEHNR, CDR2 FQNEAQ (reference sequence).

The receptor was derived from an adult man with Graves' hyperthyroidism. The J gene is TRBJ1-2, the V gene TRBV7-9, with 7 bases fitting TRBD1. Material: peripheral blood or thyroid tissue (not recorded which). The CDR3 region is CASTPAGQLNGYTF. CDR3 coding DNA: TGTGCCAGCACCCCTGCGGGACAGCTAAATGGCTACACCTTC.